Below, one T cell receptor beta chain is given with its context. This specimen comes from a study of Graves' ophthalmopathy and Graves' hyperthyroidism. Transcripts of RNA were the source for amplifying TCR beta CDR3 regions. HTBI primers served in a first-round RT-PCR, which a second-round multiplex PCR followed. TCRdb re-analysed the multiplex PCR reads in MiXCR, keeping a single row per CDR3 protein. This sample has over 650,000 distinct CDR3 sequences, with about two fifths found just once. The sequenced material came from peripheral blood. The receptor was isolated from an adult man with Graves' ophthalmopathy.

This CDR3 is CASSLGAGEWETQHF. The CDR3 DNA is TGTGCCAGCAGCCTTGGAGCAGGGGAATGGGAGACCCAGCATTTT. This sequence joins TRBV12-3 or TRBV12-4 and TRBJ1-5; D possibly corresponds to TRBD1 (6 bases). V lost 6 bases, J lost 11 bases, and 23 bases lay in between. The CDR3 is 15 amino acids.